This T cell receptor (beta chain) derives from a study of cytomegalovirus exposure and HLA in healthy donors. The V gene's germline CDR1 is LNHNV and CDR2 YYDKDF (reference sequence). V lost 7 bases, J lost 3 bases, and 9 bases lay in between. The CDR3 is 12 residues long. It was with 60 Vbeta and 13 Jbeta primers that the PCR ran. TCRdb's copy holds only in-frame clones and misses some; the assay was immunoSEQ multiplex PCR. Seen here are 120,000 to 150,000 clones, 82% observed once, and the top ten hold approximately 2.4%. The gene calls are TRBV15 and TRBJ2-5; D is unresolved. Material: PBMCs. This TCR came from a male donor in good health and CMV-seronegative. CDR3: CATKSTEETQYF. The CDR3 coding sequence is TGTGCCACCAAAAGCACGGAAGAGACCCAGTACTTC.